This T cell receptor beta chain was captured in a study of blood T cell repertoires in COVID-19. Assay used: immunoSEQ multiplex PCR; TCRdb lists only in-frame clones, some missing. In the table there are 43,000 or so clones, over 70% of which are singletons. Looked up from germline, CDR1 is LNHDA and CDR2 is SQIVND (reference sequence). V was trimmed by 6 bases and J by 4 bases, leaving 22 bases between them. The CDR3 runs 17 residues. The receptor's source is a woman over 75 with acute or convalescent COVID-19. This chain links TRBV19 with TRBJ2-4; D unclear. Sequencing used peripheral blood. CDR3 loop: CASSPHSTYSQKNIQYF. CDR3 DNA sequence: TGTGCCAGTAGCCCTCACTCTACCTACAGTCAGAAAAACATTCAGTACTTC.